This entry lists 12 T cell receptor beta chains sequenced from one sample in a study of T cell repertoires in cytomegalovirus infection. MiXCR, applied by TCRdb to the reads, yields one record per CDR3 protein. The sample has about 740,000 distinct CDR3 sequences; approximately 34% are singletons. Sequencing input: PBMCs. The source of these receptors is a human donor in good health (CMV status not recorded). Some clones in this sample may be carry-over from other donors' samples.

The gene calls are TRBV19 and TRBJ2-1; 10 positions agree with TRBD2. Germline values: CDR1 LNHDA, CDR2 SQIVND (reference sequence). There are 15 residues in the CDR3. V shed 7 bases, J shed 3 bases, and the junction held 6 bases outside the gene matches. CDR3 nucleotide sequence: TGTGCCAGTACCGTAGCGGGGGGCTACTACAATGAGCAGTTCTTC. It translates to CASTVAGGYYNEQFF.

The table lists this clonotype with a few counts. The CDR3 region has the DNA TGCGCCAGCAGCTTGGGATGGGACAGGGAGACCCAGTACTTC. As protein: CASSLGWDRETQYF. The V call is TRBV5-1, the J call TRBJ2-5; the match to TRBD1 covers 8 bases. Germline CDR1 and CDR2: SGHRS and YFSETQ. This CDR3 has 14 amino acids. V lost 0 bases and J lost 5; bases outside the gene matches: 3.

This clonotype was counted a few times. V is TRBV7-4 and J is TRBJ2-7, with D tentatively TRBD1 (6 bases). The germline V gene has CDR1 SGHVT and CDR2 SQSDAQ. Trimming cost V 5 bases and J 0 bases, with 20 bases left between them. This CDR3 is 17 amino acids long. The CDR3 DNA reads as TGTGCCAGCAGCCCCCCCCGGACAGTACATTACTCCTACGAGCAGTACTTC. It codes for CASSPPRTVHYSYEQYF.

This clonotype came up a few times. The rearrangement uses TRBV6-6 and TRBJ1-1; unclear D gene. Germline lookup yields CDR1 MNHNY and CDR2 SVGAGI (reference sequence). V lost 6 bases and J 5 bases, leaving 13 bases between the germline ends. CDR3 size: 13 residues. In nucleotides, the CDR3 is TGTGCCAGCAGGCTGGAAGGTTGGACTGAAGCTTTCTTT. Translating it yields CASRLEGWTEAFF.

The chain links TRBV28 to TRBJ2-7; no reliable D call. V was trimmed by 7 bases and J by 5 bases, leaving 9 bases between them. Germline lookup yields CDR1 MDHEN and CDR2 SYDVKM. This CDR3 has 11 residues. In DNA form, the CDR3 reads TGTGCCAGCACTGAGGCCAACGAGCAGTACTTC. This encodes CASTEANEQYF.

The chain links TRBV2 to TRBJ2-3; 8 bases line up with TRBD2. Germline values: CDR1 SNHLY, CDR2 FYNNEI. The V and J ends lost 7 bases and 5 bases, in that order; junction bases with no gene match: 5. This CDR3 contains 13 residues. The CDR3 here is CASKAGEVDTQYF. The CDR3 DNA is TGTGCCAGCAAAGCGGGGGAGGTAGATACGCAGTATTTT.

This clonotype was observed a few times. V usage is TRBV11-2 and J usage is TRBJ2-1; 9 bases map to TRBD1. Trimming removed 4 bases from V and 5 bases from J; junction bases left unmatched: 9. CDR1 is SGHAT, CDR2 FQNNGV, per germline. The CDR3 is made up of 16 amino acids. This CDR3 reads CASSSLDRGMHNEQFF. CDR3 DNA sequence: TGTGCCAGCAGCTCCCTGGACAGGGGTATGCACAATGAGCAGTTCTTC.

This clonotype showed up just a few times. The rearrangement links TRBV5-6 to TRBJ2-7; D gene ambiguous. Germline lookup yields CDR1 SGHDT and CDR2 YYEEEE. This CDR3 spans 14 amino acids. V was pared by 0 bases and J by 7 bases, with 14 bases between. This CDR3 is CASSLGLPLGEQYF. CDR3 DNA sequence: TGTGCCAGCAGCTTGGGGCTACCTCTTGGGGAGCAGTACTTC.

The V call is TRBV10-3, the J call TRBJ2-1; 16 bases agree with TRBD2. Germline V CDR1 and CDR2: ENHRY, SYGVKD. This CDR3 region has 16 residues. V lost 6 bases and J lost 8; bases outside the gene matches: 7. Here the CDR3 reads CAIRPGLAGGKDEQFF. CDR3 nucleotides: TGTGCCATCAGACCGGGACTAGCGGGAGGGAAGGATGAGCAGTTCTTC.

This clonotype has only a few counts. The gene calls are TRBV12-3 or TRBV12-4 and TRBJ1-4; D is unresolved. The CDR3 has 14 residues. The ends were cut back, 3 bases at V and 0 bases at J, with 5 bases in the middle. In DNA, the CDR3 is TGTGCCAGCAGTTTGGCCCCAACTAATGAAAAACTGTTTTTT. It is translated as CASSLAPTNEKLFF.

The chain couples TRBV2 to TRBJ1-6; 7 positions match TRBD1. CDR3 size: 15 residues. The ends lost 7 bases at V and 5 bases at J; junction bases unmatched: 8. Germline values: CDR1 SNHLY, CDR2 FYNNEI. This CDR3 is CASKPRGQHNSPLHF. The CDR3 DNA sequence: TGTGCCAGCAAGCCCCGGGGACAGCATAATTCACCCCTCCACTTT.

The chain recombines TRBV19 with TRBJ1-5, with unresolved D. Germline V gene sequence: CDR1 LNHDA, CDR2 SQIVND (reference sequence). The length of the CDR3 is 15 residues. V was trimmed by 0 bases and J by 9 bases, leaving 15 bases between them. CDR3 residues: CASSIDEGQDSPQHF. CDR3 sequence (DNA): TGTGCCAGTAGTATAGACGAAGGGCAGGATTCGCCCCAGCATTTT.